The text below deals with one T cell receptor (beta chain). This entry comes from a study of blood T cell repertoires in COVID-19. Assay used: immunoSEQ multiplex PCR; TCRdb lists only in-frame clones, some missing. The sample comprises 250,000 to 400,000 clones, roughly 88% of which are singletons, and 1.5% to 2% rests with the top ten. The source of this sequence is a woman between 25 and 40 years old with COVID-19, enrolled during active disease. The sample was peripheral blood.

In DNA form, the CDR3 reads TGTGCCAGCAGCTTGGCAGTTAGCCCGCTTCGAAATTCACCCCTCCACTTT. Its protein product is CASSLAVSPLRNSPLHF. The rearrangement uses TRBV5-6 and TRBJ1-6; no firm D call. In germline, CDR1 is SGHDT, CDR2 YYEEEE. Trimming shortened V by 0 bases and J by 7 bases, and 17 bases separated the two germline ends. The CDR3 has 17 amino acids.